The rows below give T cell receptor beta chains drawn from one sample of a study of response to subunit inactivated influenza vaccine. TCRdb re-derived calls from the RT-PCR reads in MiXCR, one entry per CDR3 protein. The sample lists some 520,000 distinct CDR3 sequences, approximately 15% seen once, with 3% in the top ten. The specimen was CD4+ T cells sorted from PBMCs, collected roughly 24 months after vaccination. The source is a man in his fifties or sixties who received an inactivated influenza vaccine. Both conserved end residues are part of each CDR3. D genes are given only for firm matches. Size is omitted from some rows. Given values are once, few, many or a class for expanded clones.

size	V	J	D	DNA	CDR3
many	TRBV6-2/TRBV6-3	TRBJ1-1	TRBD1	TGTGCCAGCAGTAGGAGGACAGGGTGGAGTAGCACTGAAGCTTTCTTT	CASSRRTGWSSTEAFF
NA	TRBV29-1	TRBJ1-2	NA	TGCAGCGCTCGGACAGCTGACAGAGCTAACTATGGCTACACCTTC	CSARTADRANYGYTF
few	TRBV10-3	TRBJ1-1	NA	TGTGCCATCGGGGACGGGAACACTGAAGCTTTCTTT	CAIGDGNTEAFF
many	TRBV11-2	TRBJ2-2	NA	TGTGCCAGCAGCTTAGTCTGGCAGGCGACCGGGGAGCTGTTTTTT	CASSLVWQATGELFF
few	TRBV6-5	TRBJ1-1	NA	TGTGCCAGCAGTTACTCGAGGGCCCGGAACACTGAAGCTTTCTTT	CASSYSRARNTEAFF
NA	TRBV18	TRBJ2-7	NA	TGTGCCAGCTCACCAACCGAGGGAGCCTACGAGCAGTACTTC	CASSPTEGAYEQYF
few	TRBV6-1	TRBJ1-6	TRBD1	TGTGCCAGCAGTGAAAACTGGGGGGACAGCAACGGATTT	CASSENWGDSNGF
many	TRBV24-1	TRBJ2-3	NA	TGTGCCACCAGTGAACCGACAGAATATCGCACAGATACGCAGTATTTT	CATSEPTEYRTDTQYF
NA	TRBV5-4	TRBJ1-2	TRBD1	TGTGCCAGCAGCCAAGGGACAGAAAGATATGGCTACACCTTC	CASSQGTERYGYTF
NA	TRBV6-2/TRBV6-3	TRBJ2-3	NA	TGTGCCAGCAGTTACTCGAAGATGGGGGGACGCCATTTTGCAGATACGCAGTATTTT	CASSYSKMGGRHFADTQYF
few	TRBV18	TRBJ1-1	TRBD1	TGTGCCAGCTCACCGGACAGGGGGGACACTGAAGCTTTCTTT	CASSPDRGDTEAFF
NA	TRBV5-6	TRBJ2-5	NA	TGTGCCAGCAGCCCAACTACAGTCTCGGGAAGGGTCTGGGAGACCCAGTACTTC	CASSPTTVSGRVWETQYF
many	TRBV28	TRBJ2-2	NA	TGTGCCAGCAGACGACGGACCCCAGGGACCGGGGAGCTGTTTTTT	CASRRRTPGTGELFF
few	TRBV7-2	TRBJ2-1	NA	TGTGCCAGCAGCGACGGACAGTTGAATGAGCAGTTCTTC	CASSDGQLNEQFF
NA	TRBV11-2	TRBJ2-3	TRBD2	TGTGCCAGCAGCCTAGGGGTAGCGGGAGAGGGGGTCACAGATACGCAGTATTTT	CASSLGVAGEGVTDTQYF
few	TRBV7-2	TRBJ2-5	NA	TGTGCCAGCAGCTTAGCGACGCTTCCCCCGTACTTC	CASSLATLPPYF
NA	TRBV20-1	TRBJ2-5	NA	TGCAGTGCTAGCGGACACCAAGAGACCCAGTACTTC	CSASGHQETQYF
NA	TRBV6-1	TRBJ2-3	NA	TGTGCCAGCAGCCTAGCAGGGAGGACTGCAGATACGCAGTATTTT	CASSLAGRTADTQYF
few	TRBV11-3	TRBJ2-5	TRBD2	TGTGCCAGCAGCTCGGGACTAGCGGGGACCCAAGAGACCCAGTACTTC	CASSSGLAGTQETQYF
few	TRBV7-6	TRBJ2-7	TRBD2	TGTGCCAGCACCCCTCTAGCGGGGCCCTACGAGCAGTACTTC	CASTPLAGPYEQYF
NA	TRBV9	TRBJ2-2	NA	TGTGCCAGCAGCTCACAGGGTTCTAGCGGGGAGCTGTTTTTT	CASSSQGSSGELFF
few	TRBV25-1	TRBJ2-3	NA	TGTGCCAGCAGAGACTACGCAGATACGCAGTATTTT	CASRDYADTQYF
NA	TRBV5-1	TRBJ1-1	TRBD1	TGCGCCAGCAGCCGGGACAGGGCCCGAACTGAAGCTTTCTTT	CASSRDRARTEAFF
NA	TRBV29-1	TRBJ2-3	TRBD2	TGCTGTAGCGGGAGCACAGATACGCAGTATTTT	CCSGSTDTQYF
few	TRBV20-1	TRBJ1-6	TRBD1	TGCAGTGCTAGATCCTGGACAGGGGATAATTCACCCCTCCACTTT	CSARSWTGDNSPLHF
NA	TRBV20-1	TRBJ2-5	TRBD1	TGCAGTGCCTTCGGACAGGGGGCGGAAGAGACCCAGTACTTC	CSAFGQGAEETQYF
few	TRBV10-3	TRBJ1-1	NA	TGTGCCATCAGGCGGGAAGATCCGAACACTGAAGCTTTCTTT	CAIRREDPNTEAFF
few	TRBV3-1	TRBJ2-7	NA	TGTGCCAGCAGCCCTTCTGTAGGACTACGGTGGTACGAGCAGTACTTC	CASSPSVGLRWYEQYF
few	TRBV7-9	TRBJ2-7	TRBD1	TGTGCCAGCAGCGTGGCCGGGACAGGGTCTTACGAGCAGTACTTC	CASSVAGTGSYEQYF
few	TRBV4-1	TRBJ2-5	TRBD1	TGCGCCAGCAGCCACGCCAGGGGGCGCGCAGAGACCCAGTACTTC	CASSHARGRAETQYF
NA	TRBV6-2/TRBV6-3	TRBJ2-5	NA	TGTGCCAGCAGACAAGTGGACGGGGAGACCCAGTACTTC	CASRQVDGETQYF
NA	TRBV28	TRBJ1-3	NA	TGTGCCAGCAGTCAACCAGGGGTTACTGGAAACACCATATATTTT	CASSQPGVTGNTIYF
NA	TRBV20-1	TRBJ2-7	NA	TGCAGTGCTAGAGATGGAGTCTCCTACGAGCAGTACTTC	CSARDGVSYEQYF
many	TRBV11-1	TRBJ1-2	NA	TGTGCCAGCGCCACAAACAGGGAGTATGGCTACACCTTC	CASATNREYGYTF
few	TRBV29-1	TRBJ2-1	NA	TGCAGCGTGACGGGACGGCTAACTTACAATGAGCAGTTCTTC	CSVTGRLTYNEQFF
NA	TRBV24-1	TRBJ2-1	TRBD2	TGTGCCACCAGTGAATCGGGACTAGCGGGGGGGGATGAGCAGTTCTTC	CATSESGLAGGDEQFF
many	TRBV27	TRBJ2-7	NA	TGTGCCAGCAGTTTGACCGGAGAGCTCGAGCAGTACTTC	CASSLTGELEQYF
many	TRBV12-3/TRBV12-4	TRBJ2-1	TRBD1	TGTGCCAGCAGTGGGACAGGGGGCAATGAGCAGTTCTTC	CASSGTGGNEQFF
NA	TRBV20-1	TRBJ1-1	NA	TGCAGTGCTAGAGTGGCAGGGGAGAACACTGAAGCTTTCTTT	CSARVAGENTEAFF
NA	TRBV5-1	TRBJ1-1	NA	TGCGCCAGCAGCGGACGACGGGGAGACACTGAAGCTTTCTTT	CASSGRRGDTEAFF
many	TRBV20-1	TRBJ1-6	NA	TGCAGTGCTCGCAGACAGATACCACCCCTCCACTTT	CSARRQIPPLHF
few	TRBV7-2	TRBJ2-4	NA	TGTGCCAGCAGCTTAAGGAACATTCAGTACTTC	CASSLRNIQYF
NA	TRBV6-5	TRBJ1-2	NA	TGTGCCAGCAGTTACTCCAAGAGAGGACAGTCGGACTATGGCTACACCTTC	CASSYSKRGQSDYGYTF
few	TRBV4-2	TRBJ1-3	TRBD1	TGTGCCAGCAGCCGCAGGGGGTCTGGAAACACCATATATTTT	CASSRRGSGNTIYF
NA	TRBV5-1	TRBJ2-1	NA	TGCGCCAGCAGCTTGGCGGGGCCCTATAACAATGAGCAGTTCTTC	CASSLAGPYNNEQFF
few	TRBV9	TRBJ2-5	NA	TGTGCCAGCAGCGTACCCCCGGGGGAGACCCAGTACTTC	CASSVPPGETQYF
NA	TRBV6-2/TRBV6-3	TRBJ2-5	NA	TGTGCCAGCAGTTATGTAAACCAAGAGACCCAGTACTTC	CASSYVNQETQYF
NA	TRBV29-1	TRBJ1-2	TRBD1	TGCAGCGTTGGGGGGCGACAGGGATCATGGGGCTACACCTTC	CSVGGRQGSWGYTF